Below are 9 T cell receptor beta chains sequenced from a single sample in a study of blood T cell repertoires in COVID-19. Produced via immunoSEQ multiplex PCR; TCRdb's table is partial and in-frame only. The table includes tens of thousands of clones, approximately 86% detected once. Sequenced sample: peripheral blood. The origin of the receptors is a woman between 50 and 59 years old with active or convalescent COVID-19.

The chain has TRBV6-2 or TRBV6-3 and TRBJ2-3, with D uncertain. V gave up 4 bases and J gave up 0 bases, with 8 bases separating them. The germline gives CDR1 MNHEY, CDR2 SVGEGT. The CDR3 is 14 residues long. The CDR3 here is CASSSSLSTDTQYF. CDR3 coding DNA: TGTGCCAGCAGTTCGTCTCTAAGCACAGATACGCAGTATTTT.

The V call is TRBV11-2, the J call TRBJ1-4; D is undetermined. V lost 5 bases to trimming and J lost 6 bases, with 13 bases between them. The germline gives CDR1 SGHAT, CDR2 FQNNGV. This CDR3 region has 14 residues. The CDR3 is CASSTPPQDEKLFF. CDR3 nucleotide sequence: TGTGCCAGCAGCACACCCCCGCAGGATGAAAAACTGTTTTTT.

This clone was recorded only once. The gene calls are TRBV19 and TRBJ1-2; 9 bases line up with TRBD1. With 3 bases clipped from V and 3 bases from J, the junction kept 5 bases outside the gene matches. Germline CDR1 is LNHDA and CDR2 is SQIVND (reference sequence). The CDR3 runs 15 residues. CDR3 residues: CASSMGQGTDYGYTF. Written as DNA, the CDR3 is TGTGCCAGTAGTATGGGACAGGGAACCGACTATGGCTACACCTTC.

This clone was seen once. The rearrangement joins TRBV7-8 to TRBJ1-1, with D perhaps matching TRBD1 (5 bases). This CDR3 spans 14 amino acids. Trimming left V 1 base short and J 4 bases short, with 10 bases between. Germline-derived CDR1 and CDR2 are SGHVS and FQNEAQ. The CDR3 protein is CASSLGPTATEAFF. CDR3 DNA sequence: TGTGCCAGCAGCTTAGGCCCGACAGCCACTGAAGCTTTCTTT.

The V call is TRBV7-3, the J call TRBJ1-1; TRBD1 is a possible D gene (5 bases). The CDR3 totals 14 residues. V lost 5 bases, J lost 1 base, and 11 bases lay in between. In germline, CDR1 is SGHTA, CDR2 FQGTGA. CDR3 region: CASSPPTANTEAFF. CDR3 DNA: TGTGCCAGCAGCCCCCCGACAGCGAACACTGAAGCTTTCTTT.

The chain couples TRBV4-3 to TRBJ2-1; 13 nucleotides match TRBD2. Per germline, CDR1 LGHNA and CDR2 YSLEER. V was clipped by 1 base and J by 6 bases; unmatched bases: 3. This CDR3 comprises 16 residues. The CDR3 region is CASSQAGLAGVNEQFF. The CDR3 coding sequence is TGCGCCAGCAGCCAAGCTGGACTAGCGGGGGTCAATGAGCAGTTCTTC.

V usage is TRBV6-5 and J usage is TRBJ1-6; 10 nucleotides match TRBD1. V was clipped by 2 bases and J by 10 bases; unmatched bases: 8. The CDR3 has 16 amino acids. Germline assignment: CDR1 MNHEY and CDR2 SVGAGI. This chain's CDR3 is CASSYPRDRGESPLHF. The CDR3 DNA is TGTGCCAGCAGTTACCCTCGGGACAGGGGTGAGTCACCCCTCCACTTT.

V and J are TRBV6-5 and TRBJ1-1; 7 nucleotides align to TRBD1. This CDR3 has 15 residues. After removal of 6 bases from V and 0 bases from J, the junction contained 7 bases not matched to a gene. The V gene's germline CDR1 is MNHEY and CDR2 SVGAGI. The CDR3 DNA sequence: TGTGCCAGCAGCCCCCTGACAGGGATGAACACTGAAGCTTTCTTT. Its protein is CASSPLTGMNTEAFF.

This chain joins TRBV30 and TRBJ1-1; D ambiguous. V shed 8 bases and J shed 6 bases, with 19 bases lying between them. Per germline, CDR1 GTSNPN and CDR2 SVGIG (reference sequence). This CDR3 contains 13 residues. The CDR3 sequence: CAGLGVGLAEAFF. The DNA for the CDR3 is TGTGCCGGGCTGGGAGTTGGGTTGGCTGAAGCTTTCTTT.